The clone carrying this TCR beta chain has a handful of counts. None of the patients had undergone any treatment ahead of thyroid surgery. This sample stems from a study of metastatic and nonmetastatic thyroid tumors. Authors' methods: A distant-metastasis classifier for papillary thyroid cancer was built using CDR3 differences across clinicopathological groups. TCRdb re-analyzed the PCR reads using MiXCR. These V and J calls rely on TCRdb rather than the paper's analysis. The sample carries some 7,400 clones, 25% to 35% recorded once. CDR1 and CDR2 from the germline V gene are MGHRA and YSYEKL. With 0 bases removed from V and 0 bases from J, the gap between germline ends came to 9 bases. CDR3 length equals 15 residues.

The sequenced sample was adjacent normal tissue. This clonotype originated in a male donor with papillary thyroid cancer or a benign thyroid nodule (not recorded which). Some clones in this sample may be carry-over from other donors' samples. The V call is TRBV4-1, the J call TRBJ2-7; no clear D. The CDR3 region has the DNA TGCGCCAGCAGCCAAGATCGGCGGAACTCCTACGAGCAGTACTTC. Translated: CASSQDRRNSYEQYF.